Below are 31 T cell receptor beta chains sequenced from a single sample in a study of cytomegalovirus exposure and HLA in healthy donors. The primer mix had 60 Vbeta and 13 Jbeta primers. The repertoire was sequenced with immunoSEQ multiplex PCR; TCRdb's copy has only in-frame clones and lacks some. The sample contains about 140,000 clones, 65% to 80% of which appear only once. What was sequenced was PBMCs. These receptors came from a man between 35 and 55 years old in good health and CMV-seropositive.

There are a few counts of this clone. The chain joins TRBV28 to TRBJ1-1; no clear D gene. CDR3 length equals 14 residues. From germline, CDR1 is MDHEN and CDR2 SYDVKM. Trimming stripped 2 bases from V and 0 bases from J, with 7 bases between. The CDR3 loop is CASSLGNMNTEAFF. The CDR3 DNA follows: TGTGCCAGCAGTTTAGGCAATATGAACACTGAAGCTTTCTTT.

The V and J genes are TRBV7-8 and TRBJ1-6; D gene ambiguous. V was pared by 1 base and J by 7 bases, with 5 bases between. The germline V gene has CDR1 SGHVS and CDR2 FQNEAQ. This CDR3 is 13 amino acids long. As DNA, the CDR3 is TGTGCCAGCAGCTTAGGGAGGAATTCACCCCTCCACTTT. Protein: CASSLGRNSPLHF.

This sequence joins TRBV30 and TRBJ1-3; possible D gene TRBD1, 6 bases. Germline CDR1 and CDR2: GTSNPN and SVGIG (reference sequence). The ends were cut back, 4 bases at V and 0 bases at J, with 13 bases in the middle. CDR3 length equals 15 residues. CDR3 amino acids: CAWTLDSSSGNTIYF. The CDR3 coding sequence is TGTGCCTGGACCTTGGACAGCTCCTCTGGAAACACCATATATTTT.

This clone was seen more than once but under ten times. The chain is built from TRBV2 and TRBJ2-6, with TRBD2 as a possible D gene (5 bases). The V end was cut by 5 bases, the J end by 2 bases, with 10 bases between. The germline V gene has CDR1 SNHLY and CDR2 FYNNEI. This CDR3 has 15 amino acids. CDR3 nucleotide sequence: TGTGCCAGCAGTCTACGGGATGCTGGGGCCAACGTCCTGACTTTC. It codes for CASSLRDAGANVLTF.

Comment on this clone: At one end, the junction sequence differs from germline, possibly due to a read error. V is TRBV7-7 and J is TRBJ2-3, with TRBD2 as a possible D gene (6 bases). This CDR3 is 17 amino acids long. Germline CDR1 is SSHAT and CDR2 is FNYEAQ (reference sequence). CDR3 sequence: CASSLGTGSGPPDTQYF. The CDR3 nucleotides are TGTGCTAGCAGCTTAGGGACCGGGAGCGGTCCCCCAGATACGCAGTATTTT.

For this clone: Relative to the germline gene, one junction end is altered; a read error may explain this. CDR3 loop: CASSYQQGTQHF. In DNA form, the CDR3 reads TGTGCCAGCAGCTACCAACAGGGGACGCAGCACTTC. V is TRBV5-6 and J is TRBJ2-7, with 7 bases identical to TRBD1. Germline V lookup: CDR1 SGHDT, CDR2 YYEEEE. The CDR3 consists of 12 residues.

V is TRBV9 and J is TRBJ1-5; TRBD1 matches at 8 bases. Per the germline V gene, CDR1 is SGDLS and CDR2 is YYNGEE. CDR3 length: 15 amino acids. With 4 bases clipped from V and 7 bases from J, the junction kept 10 bases outside the gene matches. The CDR3 loop reads CASSPRTGTGQPQHF. For the CDR3, the DNA is TGTGCCAGCAGCCCACGGACAGGGACGGGGCAGCCCCAGCATTTT.

The chain has TRBV28 and TRBJ1-6, with D possibly matching TRBD1 (6 bases). The germline CDR1 and CDR2 sequences are MDHEN and SYDVKM. Trimming stripped 6 bases from V and 10 bases from J, with 19 bases between. The CDR3 loop spans 15 amino acids. The CDR3 region has the DNA TGTGCCAGCAGGAGGGAACAGGGTGAAGGCTCACCCCTCCACTTT. Translated: CASRREQGEGSPLHF.

The chain uses TRBV5-1 and TRBJ1-2, with D tentatively TRBD1 (6 bases). The CDR3 runs to 14 residues. Trimming stripped 4 bases from V and 8 bases from J, with 18 bases between. Germline V CDR1 and CDR2: SGHRS, YFSETQ. CDR3 in DNA: TGCGCCAGCAGCCACCCGAGCCAGGGGCACGGCTACACCTTC. Translating it yields CASSHPSQGHGYTF.

The V and J genes are TRBV18 and TRBJ2-7, with 9 bases identical to TRBD1. Germline lookup yields CDR1 KGHSH and CDR2 LQKENI. The V and J ends lost 6 bases and 4 bases, in that order; junction bases with no gene match: 10. The CDR3 covers 15 residues. The CDR3 nucleotides read TGTGCCAGCTCCCAAACAGGGGGCGCGTTTTACGAGCAGTACTTC. Amino acid sequence: CASSQTGGAFYEQYF.

This chain uses TRBV5-1 with TRBJ1-2; D gene uncertain. Germline values: CDR1 SGHRS, CDR2 YFSETQ. The V and J ends lost 4 bases and 8 bases respectively, with 18 bases between them. The CDR3 loop spans 14 amino acids. This CDR3 is CASSLVQSGVGYTF. The CDR3, as DNA: TGCGCCAGCAGCCTGGTGCAGAGCGGAGTGGGCTACACCTTC. The complete variable domain, with remaining parts taken from reference TRBV5-1 and TRBJ1-2, reads KAGVTQTPRYLIKTRGQQVTLSCSPISGHRSVSWYQQTPGQGLQFLFEYFSETQRNKGNFPGRFSGRQFSNSRSEMNVSTLELGDSALYLCASSLVQSGVGYTFGSGTRLTVV.

The V call is TRBV6-1, the J call TRBJ1-1; TRBD1 is a possible D gene (5 bases). Trimming removed 8 bases at V and 11 bases at J, with 18 bases between. Looked up from germline, CDR1 is MNHNS and CDR2 is SASEGT. The CDR3 contains 12 residues. The CDR3 region has the DNA TGTGCCAGCCAAAAACCTTTTGGGGGGGCTTTCTTT. Protein sequence: CASQKPFGGAFF.

This rearrangement joins TRBV18 to TRBJ2-7; the D gene is possibly TRBD1 (7 bases). This CDR3 has 13 amino acids. V was cut by 5 bases and J by 4 bases, with 12 bases left in between. Germline CDR1 KGHSH, CDR2 LQKENI. The CDR3 DNA follows: TGTGCCAGCTCATCGGGGGACAGATACGAGCAGTACTTC. It translates to CASSSGDRYEQYF.

The chain couples TRBV6-5 to TRBJ1-1, with D possibly matching TRBD1 (6 bases). The CDR3 is made up of 14 amino acids. The germline V gene has CDR1 MNHEY and CDR2 SVGAGI. Trimming took 6 bases from V and 1 from J, leaving 12 bases between them. CDR3 bases: TGTGCCAGCAGCCGCAGGGGAAGGAACACTGAAGCTTTCTTT. Translated, it gives CASSRRGRNTEAFF.

The genes are TRBV5-8 and TRBJ2-7; tentatively, D is TRBD2 (6 bases). CDR1 and CDR2 from the germline V gene are SGHTS and YDEGEE. V lost 0 bases to trimming and J lost 0 bases, with 16 bases between them. CDR3 size: 17 residues. CDR3 DNA sequence: TGTGCCAGCAGCTTGGTGGCGGGGCCCTTCGACTCCTACGAGCAGTACTTC. This translates into CASSLVAGPFDSYEQYF.

V and J are TRBV18 and TRBJ1-5, with D possibly matching TRBD1 (5 bases). Trimming pared 3 bases from V and 6 bases from J, leaving 9 bases between. The CDR3 runs 13 residues. The V gene's germline CDR1 is KGHSH and CDR2 LQKENI. CDR3 loop: CASSPSGGQPQHF. As DNA, the CDR3 is TGTGCCAGCTCACCCTCCGGGGGTCAGCCCCAGCATTTT.

The V gene is TRBV28, the J gene TRBJ1-3; TRBD1 matches at 10 bases. V gave up 7 bases and J gave up 4 bases; unmatched junction bases: 16. CDR3 length: 18 residues. Germline CDR1 MDHEN, CDR2 SYDVKM. As DNA, the CDR3 is TGTGCCAGCAACTCCCAGATGACAGGGGGCGCTTACGGAAACACCATATATTTT. It translates to CASNSQMTGGAYGNTIYF.

This clone was seen a single time. The chain carries TRBV7-3 and TRBJ2-1; the match to TRBD2 covers 8 bases. CDR1 and CDR2 from the germline V gene are SGHTA and FQGTGA. Trimming removed 4 bases from V and 9 bases from J; junction bases left unmatched: 17. The CDR3 is made up of 17 amino acids. The CDR3 DNA follows: TGTGCCAGCAGCTCCCGGGGGCCGGGACTAGTCCCTCTTGAGCAGTTCTTC. It codes for CASSSRGPGLVPLEQFF.

This chain links TRBV5-5 with TRBJ2-7; the D is unclear. The germline CDR1 and CDR2 sequences are SGHKS and YYEKEE (reference sequence). V was trimmed by 2 bases and J by 3 bases, leaving 15 bases between them. This CDR3 comprises 15 residues. CDR3 amino acids: CASSLGDEPNYEQYF. CDR3 sequence (DNA): TGTGCCAGCAGCTTAGGAGACGAACCAAACTACGAGCAGTACTTC. The full variable domain, completed using reference TRBV5-5 and TRBJ2-7, is DAGVTQSPTHLIKTRGQQVTLRCSPISGHKSVSWYQQVLGQGPQFIFQYYEKEERGRGNFPDRFSARQFPNYSSELNVNALLLGDSALYLCASSLGDEPNYEQYFGPGTRLTVT.

The rearrangement uses TRBV9 and TRBJ2-3; 10 nucleotides agree with TRBD1. Trimming took 6 bases from V and 4 from J; bases not matched to a gene: 8. CDR3 length equals 15 residues. From germline, CDR1 is SGDLS and CDR2 YYNGEE. DNA of the CDR3: TGTGCCAGCAATAGCGACAGGGGGCAGGCAGATACGCAGTATTTT. This codes for CASNSDRGQADTQYF.

This clone was picked up one time. The J gene is TRBJ2-7, the V gene TRBV19, with TRBD1 as a possible D gene (6 bases). Germline V lookup: CDR1 LNHDA, CDR2 SQIVND (reference sequence). The CDR3 spans 14 residues. Trimming took off 5 bases at V and 0 bases at J, with 11 bases between the two ends. The CDR3: CASSAQGSSYEQYF. CDR3 DNA: TGTGCCAGTAGTGCCCAGGGGAGCTCCTACGAGCAGTACTTC.

The CDR3 protein is CASSVLGGRASGYEQYF. CDR3 nucleotide sequence: TGTGCCAGCAGTGTCTTGGGGGGCCGGGCTAGCGGCTACGAGCAGTACTTC. The chain is built from TRBV6-1 and TRBJ2-7; possibly TRBD2 for D (7 bases). Germline CDR1 is MNHNS and CDR2 is SASEGT. Trimming pared 4 bases from V and 3 bases from J, leaving 22 bases between. This CDR3 spans 17 amino acids.

The CDR3 protein is CASSTGADTQYF. CDR3 nucleotides: TGTGCCAGCAGTACAGGGGCGGATACGCAGTATTTT. J is TRBJ2-3 and V is TRBV2; 7 bases line up with TRBD1. The germline V gene encodes CDR1 SNHLY and CDR2 FYNNEI. J lost 6 bases, V lost 5 bases, and 2 bases had no gene match. The CDR3 has 12 residues.

The rearrangement joins TRBV4-1 to TRBJ2-3; D is unresolved. The V end lost 0 bases, the J end lost 12 bases, and 10 bases lay between the germline ends. CDR3 size: 12 residues. CDR1 MGHRA and CDR2 YSYEKL come from the germline V gene. Here the CDR3 reads CASSQEVNLQYF. In DNA form, the CDR3 reads TGCGCCAGCAGCCAAGAAGTTAACTTACAGTATTTT.

A few counts support this clone. An end of the junction differs from the germline gene, which may be a read error. The chain is built from TRBV7-9 and TRBJ2-1, with D uncertain. The CDR3 loop spans 16 amino acids. Germline V gene lookup returns CDR1 SEHNR and CDR2 FQNEAQ (reference sequence). CDR3: CSSSLVSTTIYNEQFF. CDR3 coding DNA: TGTTCCAGCAGCTTAGTTTCTACCACCATTTACAATGAGCAGTTCTTC. Full variable domain (missing parts from reference TRBV7-9 and TRBJ2-1): DTGVSQNPRHKITKRGQNVTFRCDPISEHNRLYWYRQTLGQGPEFLTYFQNEAQLEKSRLLSDRFSAERPKGSFSTLEIQRTEQGDSAMYLCSSSLVSTTIYNEQFFGPGTRLTVL.

The J gene is TRBJ1-2, the V gene TRBV30, with D maybe TRBD1 (6 bases). The CDR3 contains 13 residues. V was clipped by 8 bases and J by 5 bases, with 18 bases between them. The germline V gene has CDR1 GTSNPN and CDR2 SVGIG (reference sequence). CDR3 residues: CAQGRGWGYGYTF. DNA of the CDR3: TGTGCCCAGGGCAGGGGATGGGGGTATGGCTACACCTTC.

V and J are TRBV2 and TRBJ1-2; 11 bases map to TRBD1. Germline V gives CDR1 SNHLY, CDR2 FYNNEI. J was trimmed by 5 bases and V by 4 bases; bases with no gene match: 3. CDR3 length: 14 residues. The chain's CDR3 is CASSGTGGYYGYTF. The CDR3 DNA follows: TGTGCCAGCAGTGGGACAGGGGGCTATTATGGCTACACCTTC.

The chain joins TRBV5-4 to TRBJ1-1; 7 bases agree with TRBD1. V lost 2 bases to trimming and J lost 7 bases; unmatched junction nucleotides: 5. The germline CDR1 and CDR2 sequences are SGHNT and YYREEE (reference sequence). CDR3 length equals 13 residues. This chain's CDR3 is CASSFSRTGEAFF. The CDR3 DNA reads as TGTGCCAGCAGCTTCAGTCGGACAGGTGAAGCTTTCTTT.

The chain joins TRBV11-2 to TRBJ1-1; TRBD1 matches at 7 bases. The germline CDR1 and CDR2 sequences are SGHAT and FQNNGV. The ends lost 0 bases at V and 1 base at J; junction bases unmatched: 5. The CDR3 has 16 amino acids. The CDR3 is CASSLDGRQGNTEAFF. The CDR3 DNA follows: TGTGCCAGCAGCTTAGATGGGAGACAGGGGAACACTGAAGCTTTCTTT.

The gene calls are TRBV21-1 and TRBJ1-2. TRBV21-1 is shown as a pseudogene. There are 15 residues in the CDR3. CDR3 residues: CANKTRTDFNYGYTF. The CDR3 nucleotides read TGTGCCAATAAAACTCGGACGGACTTTAACTATGGCTACACCTTC.

This clone was counted only a few times. This rearrangement joins TRBV7-9 to TRBJ2-7, with 9 bases that match TRBD1. The germline gives CDR1 SEHNR, CDR2 FQNEAQ (reference sequence). This CDR3 comprises 15 residues. J was trimmed by 2 bases and V by 6 bases; bases with no gene match: 8. The CDR3 reads CASSSTQGAAYEQYF. The CDR3, as DNA: TGTGCCAGCAGTTCCACACAGGGGGCGGCCTACGAGCAGTACTTC.